One sample yielded the 8 T cell receptor beta chains listed below, sequenced in a study of T cell responses to AZD1222 COVID-19 vaccine (TCRdb year 2021). Per the publication, the time point label means: baseline before first vaccination. The method behind the library was the immunoSEQ multiplex PCR assay. Drawn from immuneACCESS, this table holds only the in-frame rearrangements with V and J called that TCRdb kept. Clones are partly lost; checked studies trace under half to an unresolved V gene and leave the rest unexplained. This sample is represented by approximately 150,000 clones; roughly nine tenths of them were singletons. Of the sample, roughly 4.7% is held by the ten largest clones. This specimen was peripheral blood, taken on day 0 of AZD1222 vaccination. These TCRs come from an adult in good health.

V usage is TRBV9 and J usage is TRBJ2-3, with D perhaps matching TRBD1 or TRBD2 (5 bases each). CDR3 length: 15 residues. Trimming took off 3 bases at V and 1 base at J, with 12 bases between the two ends. Looked up from germline, CDR1 is SGDLS and CDR2 is YYNGEE. The CDR3 region has the DNA TGTGCCAGCAGCGGGGGACCCCCTGGCACAGATACGCAGTATTTT. Encoded protein: CASSGGPPGTDTQYF.

V and J are TRBV7-6 and TRBJ1-3, with a weak D call TRBD1 (6 bases). Per germline, CDR1 SGHVS and CDR2 FNYEAQ. The V and J ends lost 3 bases and 0 bases respectively, with 12 bases between them. The CDR3 is 16 amino acids. The CDR3 DNA reads as TGTGCCAGCAGCTTTTATGGCAGGGGCTCTGGAAACACCATATATTTT. As protein: CASSFYGRGSGNTIYF.

Comment on this clone: The identical CDR3 is also encoded by other nucleotide sequences in the sample. The chain links TRBV6-2 or TRBV6-3 to TRBJ1-5; D uncertain. CDR1 is MNHEY and CDR2 is SVGEGT in the germline V gene. The CDR3 sequence is 14 residues long. Trimming shortened V by 0 bases and J by 1 base, and 4 bases separated the two germline ends. The CDR3 DNA follows: TGTGCCAGCAGTTACTCGGCCAGCAATCAGCCCCAGCATTTT. Its protein is CASSYSASNQPQHF.

The chain combines TRBV5-1 with TRBJ2-2; D may be TRBD1 (6 bases). Trimming shortened V by 0 bases and J by 1 base, and 7 bases separated the two germline ends. There are 15 residues in the CDR3. Germline loops: CDR1 SGHRS, CDR2 YFSETQ. CDR3 sequence (DNA): TGCGCCAGCAGCTTGGGGGACAAGAACACCGGGGAGCTGTTTTTT. It codes for CASSLGDKNTGELFF.

V usage is TRBV5-1 and J usage is TRBJ1-3; the D gene is possibly TRBD1 (6 bases). This CDR3 comprises 16 residues. Trimming cost V 0 bases and J 2 bases, with 12 bases left between them. In germline, CDR1 is SGHRS, CDR2 YFSETQ. The CDR3, as DNA: TGCGCCAGCAGCTTGGCAGAAGGGACACCTGGAAACACCATATATTTT. Translated, it gives CASSLAEGTPGNTIYF.

For the CDR3, the DNA is TGCACCAGCAGCCCATACAGGGGGCGGCTTGCCCGGTGGGAAAAACTGTTTTTT. Its translation is CTSSPYRGRLARWEKLFF. The J gene is TRBJ1-4, the V gene TRBV1; no DNA check was done on the table's D call, TRBD1. TRBV1 is a listed pseudogene. The CDR3 runs to 18 residues.

The chain has TRBV5-8 and TRBJ1-2; 8 positions match TRBD1. The V and J ends lost 3 bases and 2 bases, in that order; junction bases with no gene match: 6. CDR3 length: 15 residues. Germline V gene lookup returns CDR1 SGHTS and CDR2 YDEGEE. The CDR3 loop reads CASSSRQGRNYGYTF. CDR3 nucleotides: TGTGCCAGCAGCTCCAGACAGGGGAGAAACTATGGCTACACCTTC. Combining the CDR3 with reference TRBV5-8 and TRBJ1-2 gives the whole variable domain EAGVTQSPTHLIKTRGQQATLRCSPISGHTSVYWYQQALGLGLQFLLWYDEGEERNRGNFPPRFSGRQFPNYSSELNVNALELEDSALYLCASSSRQGRNYGYTFGSGTRLTVV.

This chain connects TRBV7-7 to TRBJ2-1; D may be TRBD1 or TRBD2 (5 bases each). Per the germline V gene, CDR1 is SSHAT and CDR2 is FNYEAQ (reference sequence). The V and J ends lost 0 bases and 6 bases respectively, with 15 bases between them. The CDR3 sequence is 16 residues long. The CDR3 reads CASSLAHGAGSNEQFF. Here the CDR3 DNA reads TGTGCCAGCAGCTTAGCGCACGGGGCAGGGTCCAATGAGCAGTTCTTC.